One sample yielded the 2 T cell receptor beta chains listed below, sequenced in a study of blood T cells in healthy people across ages. The use of a sample-barcoded 5' primer and a J-beta primer mix characterized a second PCR of roughly 6 to 11 cycles. Via MiXCR, TCRdb re-called the 5' RACE reads, giving one row per CDR3 protein. The sample shows about a million distinct CDR3 sequences, roughly 47% of them seen only once. Sequencing input: blood. These receptors originate from a woman aged 55-69 years in good health.

This clonotype was picked up a small number of times. V and J are TRBV20-1 and TRBJ2-7; 12 bases match TRBD2. The trim removed 4 bases at V and 2 bases at J, leaving 6 bases unmatched. The CDR3 contains 15 residues. Germline V gene sequence: CDR1 DFQATT, CDR2 SNEGSKA (reference sequence). In DNA, the CDR3 is TGCAGTGCTATTAGTCGACTAGCGGGAGCCTACGAGCAGTACTTC. Protein: CSAISRLAGAYEQYF.

On this clonotype itself: A much more abundant neighbour one base away suggests this may be a read error. The chain carries TRBV5-5 and TRBJ2-1, with TRBD2 identical over 11 bases. This CDR3 comprises 14 residues. CDR1 and CDR2 from the germline V gene are SGHKS and YYEKEE (reference sequence). The CDR3 bases are TGTGCCGGCAGTGGGACTAGCGGCCAAAATGAGCAGTTCTTC. This translates into CAGSGTSGQNEQFF.